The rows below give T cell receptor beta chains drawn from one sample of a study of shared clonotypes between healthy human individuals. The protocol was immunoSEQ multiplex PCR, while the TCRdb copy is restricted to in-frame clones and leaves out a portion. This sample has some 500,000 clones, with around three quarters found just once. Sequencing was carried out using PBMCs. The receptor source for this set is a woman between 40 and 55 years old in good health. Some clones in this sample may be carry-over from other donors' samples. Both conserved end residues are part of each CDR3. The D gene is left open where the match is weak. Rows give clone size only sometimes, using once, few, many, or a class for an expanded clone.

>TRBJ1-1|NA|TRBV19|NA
CASSPMWDLNTEAFF
TGTGCCAGTAGTCCTATGTGGGATCTAAACACTGAAGCTTTCTTT
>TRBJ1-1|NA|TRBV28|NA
CASSFPTLRAMNTEAFF
TGTGCCAGCAGTTTCCCGACCCTCAGGGCCATGAACACTGAAGCTTTCTTT
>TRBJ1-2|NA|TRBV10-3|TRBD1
CAIRTGTGDGYTF
TGTGCCATCAGGACCGGGACAGGCGATGGCTACACCTTC
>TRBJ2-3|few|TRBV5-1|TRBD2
CASSLAATSDSTDTQYF
TGCGCCAGCAGCTTGGCGGCGACTAGCGATAGCACAGATACGCAGTATTTT
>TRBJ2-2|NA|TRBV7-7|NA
CASSPRVGTGELFF
TGTGCTAGCAGCCCCCGGGTGGGGACGGGGGAGCTGTTTTTT
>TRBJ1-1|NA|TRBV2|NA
CASSARGSENTEAFF
TGTGCCAGCAGTGCCCGAGGCAGTGAGAACACTGAAGCTTTCTTT
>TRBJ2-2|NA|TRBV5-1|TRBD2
CASSSQGGRSAGELFF
TGCGCCAGCAGCTCCCAGGGAGGGAGAAGCGCCGGGGAGCTGTTTTTT
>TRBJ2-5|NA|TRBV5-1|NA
CASSLVPGNQETQYF
TGCGCCAGCAGCTTGGTTCCGGGGAACCAAGAGACCCAGTACTTC
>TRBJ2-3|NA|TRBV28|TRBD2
CASTRGGTDTQYF
TGTGCCAGCACCCGGGGGGGAACAGATACGCAGTATTTT
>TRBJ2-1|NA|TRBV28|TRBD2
CASSLSRAGGSYNEQFF
TGTGCCAGCAGTTTGTCGCGAGCGGGAGGATCGTACAATGAGCAGTTCTTC
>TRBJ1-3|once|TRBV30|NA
CAWSATAYGNTIYF
TGTGCCTGGAGTGCGACAGCGTACGGAAACACCATATATTTT
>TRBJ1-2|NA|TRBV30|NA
CAWSERAQGASGGYTF
TGTGCCTGGAGTGAGCGTGCACAGGGAGCCTCCGGTGGCTACACCTTC
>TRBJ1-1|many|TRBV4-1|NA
CASSLPGTEAFF
TGCGCCAGCAGCCTCCCCGGCACTGAAGCTTTCTTT
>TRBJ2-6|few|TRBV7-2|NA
CASSLQGRSSGANVLTF
TGTGCCAGCAGCTTACAAGGACGGAGCTCTGGGGCCAACGTCCTGACTTTC
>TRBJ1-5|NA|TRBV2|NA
CASRQTGLHQPQHF
TGTGCCAGCAGGCAGACCGGCTTGCATCAGCCCCAGCATTTT
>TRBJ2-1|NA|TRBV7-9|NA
CASSYRQSPNEQFF
TGTGCCAGCAGCTACCGACAGAGCCCCAATGAGCAGTTCTTC
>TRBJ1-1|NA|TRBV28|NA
CASSKTVSRAFF
TGTGCCAGCAGCAAGACGGTTTCCAGAGCTTTCTTT
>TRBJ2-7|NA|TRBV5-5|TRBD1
CASSFGTGNEQYF
TGTGCCAGCAGCTTCGGGACAGGGAACGAGCAGTACTTC
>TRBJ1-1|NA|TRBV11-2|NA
CASSPVRNTEAFF
TGTGCCAGCAGTCCTGTTAGGAACACTGAAGCTTTCTTT
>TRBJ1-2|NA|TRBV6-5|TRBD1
CASSWSGQGGYTF
TGCGCCAGCAGTTGGTCGGGACAGGGAGGCTACACCTTC
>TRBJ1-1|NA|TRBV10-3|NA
CAISERGFNTEAFF
TGTGCCATCAGTGAAAGGGGCTTTAACACTGAAGCTTTCTTT
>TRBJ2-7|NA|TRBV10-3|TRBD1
CAISRQGGPYEQYF
TGTGCCATCAGCCGACAGGGGGGACCCTACGAGCAGTACTTC
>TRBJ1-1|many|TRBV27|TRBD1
CASSLAGTDWTEAFF
TGTGCCAGCAGTTTAGCCGGGACAGACTGGACTGAAGCTTTCTTT
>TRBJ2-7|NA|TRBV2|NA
CASSEGYEQYF
TGTGCCAGCAGTGAGGGTTACGAGCAGTACTTC
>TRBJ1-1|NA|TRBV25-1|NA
CASSDGQTHGYEAFF
TGTGCCAGCAGTGATGGACAGACCCACGGGTACGAAGCTTTCTTT
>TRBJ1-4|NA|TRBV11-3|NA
CASSPVEGENEKLFF
TGTGCCAGCAGCCCGGTGGAGGGCGAGAATGAAAAACTGTTTTTT
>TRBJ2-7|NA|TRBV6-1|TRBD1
CASSLDRSGQYF
TGTGCCAGCAGTTTGGACAGGTCGGGGCAGTACTTC